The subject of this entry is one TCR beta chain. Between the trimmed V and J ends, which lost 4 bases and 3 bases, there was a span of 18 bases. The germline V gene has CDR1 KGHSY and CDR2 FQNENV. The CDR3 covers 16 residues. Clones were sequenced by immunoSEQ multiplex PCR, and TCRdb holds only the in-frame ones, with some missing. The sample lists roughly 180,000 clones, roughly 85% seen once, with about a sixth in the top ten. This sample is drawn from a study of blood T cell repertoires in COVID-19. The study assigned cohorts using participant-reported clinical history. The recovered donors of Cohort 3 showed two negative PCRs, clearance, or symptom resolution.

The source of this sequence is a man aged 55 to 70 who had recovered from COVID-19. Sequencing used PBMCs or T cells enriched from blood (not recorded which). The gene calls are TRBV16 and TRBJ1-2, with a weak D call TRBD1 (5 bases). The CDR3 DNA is TGTGCCAGCAGCCCGCCCCACAGGTGGAAACACTATGGCTACACCTTC. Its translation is CASSPPHRWKHYGYTF. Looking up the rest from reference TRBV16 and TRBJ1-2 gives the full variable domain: GEEVAQTPKHLVRGEGQKAKLYCAPIKGHSYVFWYQQVLKNEFKFLISFQNENVFDETGMPKERFSAKCLPNSPCSLEIQATKLEDSAVYFCASSPPHRWKHYGYTFGSGTRLTVV.